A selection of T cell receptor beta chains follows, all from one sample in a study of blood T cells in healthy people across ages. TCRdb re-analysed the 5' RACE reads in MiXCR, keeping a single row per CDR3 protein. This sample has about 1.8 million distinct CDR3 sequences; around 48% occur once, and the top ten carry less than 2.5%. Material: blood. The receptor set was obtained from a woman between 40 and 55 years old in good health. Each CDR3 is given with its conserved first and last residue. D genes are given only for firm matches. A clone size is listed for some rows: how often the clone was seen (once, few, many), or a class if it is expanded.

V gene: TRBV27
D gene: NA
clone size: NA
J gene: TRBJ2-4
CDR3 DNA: TGTGCCAGCAGTTTGACTCCAAGCTCCTACAATGAGCAGTACTTC
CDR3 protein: CASSLTPSSYNEQYF

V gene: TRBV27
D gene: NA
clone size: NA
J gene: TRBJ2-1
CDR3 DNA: TGTGCCAGCAGTCCCGAGACCCACAATGAGCAGTTCTTC
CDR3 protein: CASSPETHNEQFF

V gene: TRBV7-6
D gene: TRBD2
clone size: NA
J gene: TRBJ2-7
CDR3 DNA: TGTGCCAGCAGCTTGGGCGGGGGGGCCTACTACGAGCAGTACTTC
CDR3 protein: CASSLGGGAYYEQYF

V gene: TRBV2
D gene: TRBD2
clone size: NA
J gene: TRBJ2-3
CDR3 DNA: TGTGCCAGCAGTTCGACTAGCGGGGGGCCTCAGACGCAGTATTTT
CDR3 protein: CASSSTSGGPQTQYF

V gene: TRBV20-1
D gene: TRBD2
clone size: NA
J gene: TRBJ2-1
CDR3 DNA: TGCAGTGCTATAGCGGGGGGGCCAGAGACCCAGTTCTTC
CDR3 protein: CSAIAGGPETQFF

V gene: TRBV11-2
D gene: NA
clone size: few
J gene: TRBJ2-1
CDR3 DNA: TGTGCCAGCTCGGAGGGTTGGGAGCAGTTCTTC
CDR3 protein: CASSEGWEQFF

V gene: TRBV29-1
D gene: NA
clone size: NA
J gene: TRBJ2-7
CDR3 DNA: TGCAGCGTTGACAGGGCGAGTTCCTCCTACAATGAGCAGTACTTC
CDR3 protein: CSVDRASSSYNEQYF

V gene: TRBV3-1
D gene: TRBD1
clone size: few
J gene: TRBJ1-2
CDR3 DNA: TGTGCCAGCAGCCAGAAGGGACAGGGGGCCGGCTACACCTTC
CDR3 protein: CASSQKGQGAGYTF

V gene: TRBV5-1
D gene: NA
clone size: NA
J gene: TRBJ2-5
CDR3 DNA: TGCGCCAGCAGCCCGGTTGGTATAGAGCAGTACTTC
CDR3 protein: CASSPVGIEQYF

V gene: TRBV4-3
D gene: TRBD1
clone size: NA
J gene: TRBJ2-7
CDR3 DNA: TGCGCCAGCAGCCTCCACAGGGGACCCGAGCAGTACTTC
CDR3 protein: CASSLHRGPEQYF

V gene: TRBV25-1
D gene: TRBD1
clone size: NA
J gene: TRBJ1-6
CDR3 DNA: TGTGCCAGCAGGGCCACAGGGGATTCACCCCTCCACTTT
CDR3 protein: CASRATGDSPLHF

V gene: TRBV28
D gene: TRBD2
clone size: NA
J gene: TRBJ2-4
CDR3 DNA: TGTGCCAGCAAGCGACGGGGGGAGGACAAAAACATTCAGTACTTC
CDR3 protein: CASKRRGEDKNIQYF

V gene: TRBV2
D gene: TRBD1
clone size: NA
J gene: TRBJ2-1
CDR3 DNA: TGTGCCAGCAGCGACAGGGAGACCGGGGAGCAGTTCTTC
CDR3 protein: CASSDRETGEQFF

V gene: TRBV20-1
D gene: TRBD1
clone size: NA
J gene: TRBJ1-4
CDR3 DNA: TGCAGTGCTTATAAACAGGGGGCAACTAATGAAAAACTGTTTTTT
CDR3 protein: CSAYKQGATNEKLFF

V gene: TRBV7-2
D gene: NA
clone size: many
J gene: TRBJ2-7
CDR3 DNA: TGCGCCAGCAGCCTCCAGGGGGGCTACGAGCAGTACTTC
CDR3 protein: CASSLQGGYEQYF

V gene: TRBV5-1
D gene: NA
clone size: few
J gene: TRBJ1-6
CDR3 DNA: TGCGCCAGCAGCTTTAGCCCCGAAGGGGATGGTTCACCCCTCCACTTT
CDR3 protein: CASSFSPEGDGSPLHF

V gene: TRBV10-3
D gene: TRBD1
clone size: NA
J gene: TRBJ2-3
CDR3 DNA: TGTGCCATCGCCTCCCGAACGGGACAGGGGGCAGATACGCAGTATTTT
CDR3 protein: CAIASRTGQGADTQYF

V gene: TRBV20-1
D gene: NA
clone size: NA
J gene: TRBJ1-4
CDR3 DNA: TGCAGTGCCAGAGAGGGGCTTCGTGAAAAACTGTTTTTT
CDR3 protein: CSAREGLREKLFF

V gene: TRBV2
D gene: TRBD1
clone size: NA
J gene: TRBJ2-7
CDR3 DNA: TGTGCCGCAGCAGTGAGACAGGGGGCTTTCGAGCAGTACTTC
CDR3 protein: CAAAVRQGAFEQYF

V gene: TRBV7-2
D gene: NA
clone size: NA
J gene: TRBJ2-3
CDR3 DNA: TGTGCCAGCAGCTCTGGAGACCTACTCCCGACAGATACGCAGTATTTT
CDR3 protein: CASSSGDLLPTDTQYF

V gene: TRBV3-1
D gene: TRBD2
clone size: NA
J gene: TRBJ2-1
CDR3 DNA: TGTGCCAGCAGCCAAGATTTCCCAGGGCTAGCGGTCCACAATGAGCAGTTCTTC
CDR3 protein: CASSQDFPGLAVHNEQFF

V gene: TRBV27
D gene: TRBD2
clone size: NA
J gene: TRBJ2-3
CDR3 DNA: TGTGCCAGCAGTAGGAGCGGGGGGTCAGCAGATACGCAGTATTTT
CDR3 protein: CASSRSGGSADTQYF

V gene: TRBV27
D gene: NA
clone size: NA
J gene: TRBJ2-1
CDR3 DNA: TGTGCCAGCAGGCCCCTGTCTGGGGACGCCGAGACCCAATTCTTC
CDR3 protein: CASRPLSGDAETQFF